This record looks at one T cell receptor (beta chain) sequence and its context. Its antigen is unidentified. The CDR3 sequence is 15 residues long. Germline V CDR1 and CDR2: LNHDA, SQIVND (reference sequence). Trimming took 1 base from V and 6 from J; bases not matched to a gene: 5. Sequenced by immunoSEQ multiplex PCR; TCRdb stores in-frame clones only, minus some. Altogether 10,000 to 15,000 clones are present, approximately 80% being singletons, with the ten largest covering roughly 27%. The data stem from a study of OX40 agonist ivuxolimab in advanced cancers. Notes on the study in general: In a subset of nonresponders, normalized T-cell clonal expansion was also low.

This specimen consisted of CD4+ or CD8+ T cells sorted from blood, obtained in a trial of the OX40 agonist ivuxolimab. This TCR was sampled from an adult with an advanced solid tumor such as melanoma, head and neck, liver or kidney cancer. V is TRBV19 and J is TRBJ1-5; 8 nucleotides align to TRBD1. CDR3 protein: CASSIGTGGPQPQHF. The CDR3 nucleotides are TGTGCCAGTAGTATAGGAACAGGGGGACCTCAGCCCCAGCATTTT.